The source of this T cell receptor beta chain is a study of blood T cell repertoires in COVID-19. Clones were sequenced by immunoSEQ multiplex PCR, and TCRdb holds only the in-frame ones, with some missing. The sample records hundreds of thousands of clones, 70% to 90% being singletons. This CDR3 is 15 amino acids long. Germline CDR1 and CDR2: LNHDA and SQIVND (reference sequence). The V gene lost 8 bases and the J gene lost 4 bases, with 20 bases spanning the gap. This chain joins TRBV19 and TRBJ1-1, with D possibly matching TRBD1 (5 bases). This sequence originates from a man in his thirties or forties who had recovered from COVID-19. The sample taken for sequencing was PBMCs or T cells enriched from blood (not recorded which). The CDR3 here is CASSIGWGGSTEAFF. DNA for the CDR3: TGTGCCAGTTCGATTGGCTGGGGGGGTAGCACTGAAGCTTTCTTT.